This T cell receptor beta chain comes out of a study of CD8+ T cells in alopecia areata (dated by TCRdb to the late 2010s). For the study in its entirety: To study T cell clonal expansion in alopecia areata, the researchers applied high-throughput TCRbeta sequencing to both the C3H/HeJ mouse model and human patients. On the human side, TCRbeta sequencing was run on scalp tissue and on sorted CD4+ and CD8+ peripheral blood T cells from healthy controls and from alopecia areata patients with either patchy or totalis/universalis disease. Clonality in the scalp was compared among normal scalp (n=4), patchy alopecia areata scalp (n=8), and alopecia totalis/universalis scalp (n=8). RNA came from the PAXgene miRNA kit for fixed scalp, the miRNeasy kit for PBMCs, and the RNeasy kit for mouse skin. immunoSEQ multiplex PCR using 35 Vbeta forward primers and 13 Jbeta reverse primers was used to amplify TCRbeta CDR3 regions.

Library preparation employed the immunoSEQ multiplex PCR assay. RNA was extracted from all samples and reverse transcribed into cDNA as template for TCR sequencing. First-strand cDNA was synthesized using SuperScript III with a 2:1 mix of oligo-dT and random hexamers. A synthetic immune receptor repertoire was used to measure amplification bias, and any remaining bias was corrected computationally. Regarding the original processing steps: After raw reads were preprocessed to remove errors, the CDR3 was defined following IMGT conventions as running from the conserved cysteine to phenylalanine. Clonality was computed as 1 minus the Shannon entropy, with the entropy normalized by log2 of the number of productive unique TCRs. Whether each scalp clone was CD4 or CD8 was inferred by checking scalp TCRbeta sequences against the CD4 and CD8 repertoires from sorted blood. As stored in TCRdb, this immuneACCESS dataset retains in-frame rearrangements with V and J assigned. A fraction of the clones does not appear; measured against another copy, unresolved V genes explain less than half of the discrepancy, and the remainder lacks a known reason. V, J and clone size are taken as reported in that table, and D and trimming were inferred from the DNA itself. The sample profile shows some 150,000 clones; 62% of them were found once. Of the sample, 30% to 45% is held by the ten largest clones.

PBMCs were isolated by density centrifugation and stained for CD3, CD4 and CD8, and CD4+ and CD8+ T cells were sorted on a FACSAria. Unaffected controls provided scalp biopsies and blood samples. Concerning this clone itself: The antigen it binds to is not known. No quality values exist for individual bases; no much larger clone is one base distant.

Paper-wide results and their limitations: Unlike mouse skin, which is dominated by gammadelta T cells, normal human skin has resident alphabeta T cells that are also sequenced, and this complicates analysis of the scalp TCR repertoire. Shared TCR sequences between patients were less evident than in mice, which may be partly attributable to HLA diversity in the patient population. Higher clonality and more expanded CD8+ clones were observed in lesional scalp than in normal scalp, particularly in alopecia totalis/universalis, a finding suggestive of antigenic drive.

The sample taken for sequencing was CD8+ T cells sorted from blood. This sequence originates from a human donor in good health.

Here is the DNA: TGTGCCAGCAGTTACGTCGGACTAGCGGTTTACGAGCAGTACTTC. Its translation is CASSYVGLAVYEQYF. Recombination joined TRBV6-6 with TRBJ2-7, with 10 bases aligning to TRBD2. CDR1 and CDR2 (MNHNY, SVGAGI) derive from the germline V gene (reference sequence). The CDR3 sequence holds 15 residues, the cysteine and phenylalanine included. Just CDR3 DNA is preserved here, 45 bases in frame from base 1. V lost 2 bases and J lost 4 bases, and the count of bases not matched to a germline gene is 5.